The clone carrying this T cell receptor (beta chain) was seen ten or more times. The antigen is undetermined. Each CDR3 protein is one row after TCRdb ran MiXCR on the 5' RACE reads. The top ten clones hold about 5% of a sample with about 240,000 distinct CDR3 sequences, roughly 8.2% of them seen once. The record originates from a study of CD8 T cells in ankylosing spondylitis. Overall study findings and caveats: A motif in TCR beta, a set of under ten highly homologous variants, appeared characteristic of ankylosing spondylitis blood.

V lost 1 base and J 4 bases, leaving 14 bases between the germline ends. The CDR3 spans 15 residues. Germline V gene lookup returns CDR1 DFQATT and CDR2 SNEGSKA (reference sequence). The clonotype comes from a female donor with ankylosing spondylitis or in good health (not recorded which). The rearrangement uses TRBV20-1 and TRBJ1-5; D not resolved. Material for sequencing was blood, either unsorted or a sorted T cell fraction (not recorded which). DNA for the CDR3: TGCAGTGCTAGAGGGCAGAATTTTAATAATCAGCCCCAGCATTTT. Its protein is CSARGQNFNNQPQHF.